This passage covers 10 T cell receptor beta chains from one sample sequenced in a study of Tregs in tolerant kidney transplant recipients. This table comes from immunoSEQ multiplex PCR, and its TCRdb copy is limited to in-frame clones, with some not included. The sample has 75,000 to 85,000 clones, more than 85% seen once; the top ten hold about 0.36%. This material consisted of Tregs from blood, taken before the transplant. The receptors here all came from a human donor who received a combined kidney and bone marrow transplant.

The V call is TRBV2, the J call TRBJ1-6, with 9 bases fitting TRBD1. The CDR3 sequence is 14 residues long. V lost 5 bases, J lost 9 bases, and 5 bases stayed unmatched. CDR1 is SNHLY and CDR2 is FYNNEI in the germline V gene. The CDR3 sequence: CASSSGQGFSPLHF. CDR3 nucleotide sequence: TGTGCCAGCAGTTCGGGACAGGGCTTTTCACCCCTCCACTTT.

This chain connects TRBV11-1 to TRBJ2-5, with D maybe TRBD1 (6 bases). The V end lost 2 bases, the J end lost 1 base, and 11 bases lay between the germline ends. CDR3 size: 15 residues. Germline V lookup: CDR1 SGHAT, CDR2 FQDESV (reference sequence). The chain's CDR3 is CASSLFLGGQETQYF. The CDR3 DNA follows: TGTGCCAGCAGCTTATTTCTAGGGGGCCAAGAGACCCAGTACTTC.

The chain joins TRBV5-1 to TRBJ2-5, with D unresolved. Germline V gene sequence: CDR1 SGHRS, CDR2 YFSETQ. Trimming took off 4 bases at V and 1 base at J, with 14 bases between the two ends. The CDR3 covers 15 residues. The DNA of the CDR3 is TGCGCCAGCAGCAAATACTCGCTGGGCCAAGAGACCCAGTACTTC. Encoded protein: CASSKYSLGQETQYF. Full variable domain (outside the CDR3, taken from reference TRBV5-1 and TRBJ2-5): KAGVTQTPRYLIKTRGQQVTLSCSPISGHRSVSWYQQTPGQGLQFLFEYFSETQRNKGNFPGRFSGRQFSNSRSEMNVSTLELGDSALYLCASSKYSLGQETQYFGPGTRLLVL.

CDR3 in amino acids: CASSPGVPTPGYTF. The CDR3 DNA sequence: TGTGCCAGCTCACCGGGAGTCCCTACCCCTGGCTACACCTTC. The chain employs TRBV18 and TRBJ1-2; D is unclear. In germline, CDR1 is KGHSH, CDR2 LQKENI. V lost 3 bases to trimming and J lost 7 bases, with 15 bases between them. The CDR3 totals 14 residues.

V usage is TRBV5-1 and J usage is TRBJ2-3; D tentatively reads TRBD1 or TRBD2 (6 bases each). V lost 0 bases and J 1 base, leaving 12 bases between the germline ends. The CDR3 extends over 16 amino acids. The germline V gene has CDR1 SGHRS and CDR2 YFSETQ. Written as DNA, the CDR3 is TGCGCCAGCAGCTTGGCTGGTCGGGGGCGCACAGATACGCAGTATTTT. This translates into CASSLAGRGRTDTQYF.

This chain joins TRBV11-2 and TRBJ2-3; D gene unclear. Between the trimmed V and J ends, which lost 2 bases and 4 bases, there was a span of 7 bases. The germline V gene has CDR1 SGHAT and CDR2 FQNNGV. This CDR3 region has 13 residues. The CDR3 nucleotides read TGTGCCAGCAGCTTATCGGGCTCAGATACGCAGTATTTT. It yields the protein CASSLSGSDTQYF.

The J gene is TRBJ1-3, the V gene TRBV10-3, with D unclear. The V end lost 1 base, the J end lost 0 bases, and 7 bases lay between the germline ends. The CDR3 has 15 residues. CDR1 is ENHRY, CDR2 SYGVKD, per germline. CDR3 coding DNA: TGTGCCATCAGTGAGTTTGAGTCCTCTGGAAACACCATATATTTT. It is translated as CAISEFESSGNTIYF.

The gene calls are TRBV6-6 and TRBJ1-2, with D possibly being TRBD1 (6 bases). Germline lookup yields CDR1 MNHNY and CDR2 SVGAGI (reference sequence). V dropped 6 bases and J dropped 2 bases, with 10 bases sitting between them. This CDR3 has 13 residues. The CDR3 coding sequence is TGTGCCAGCAGCAGGGGCCAAAACTATGGCTACACCTTC. As protein: CASSRGQNYGYTF.

The chain combines TRBV6-5 with TRBJ2-3; D is unclear. Trimming took off 0 bases at V and 9 bases at J, with 16 bases between the two ends. CDR1 and CDR2 from the germline V gene are MNHEY and SVGAGI. The CDR3 has 15 amino acids. Here the CDR3 DNA reads TGTGCCAGCAGTTACTCGGGAACGCCGAGAGACACGCAGTATTTT. It specifies CASSYSGTPRDTQYF.

The V and J genes are TRBV6-5 and TRBJ2-7; 9 bases agree with TRBD1. Looked up from germline, CDR1 is MNHEY and CDR2 is SVGAGI. This CDR3 spans 14 amino acids. J was trimmed by 2 bases and V by 2 bases; bases with no gene match: 1. The CDR3 DNA follows: TGTGCCAGCAGTTACGGGACAGGGACCTACGAGCAGTACTTC. Translating it yields CASSYGTGTYEQYF.